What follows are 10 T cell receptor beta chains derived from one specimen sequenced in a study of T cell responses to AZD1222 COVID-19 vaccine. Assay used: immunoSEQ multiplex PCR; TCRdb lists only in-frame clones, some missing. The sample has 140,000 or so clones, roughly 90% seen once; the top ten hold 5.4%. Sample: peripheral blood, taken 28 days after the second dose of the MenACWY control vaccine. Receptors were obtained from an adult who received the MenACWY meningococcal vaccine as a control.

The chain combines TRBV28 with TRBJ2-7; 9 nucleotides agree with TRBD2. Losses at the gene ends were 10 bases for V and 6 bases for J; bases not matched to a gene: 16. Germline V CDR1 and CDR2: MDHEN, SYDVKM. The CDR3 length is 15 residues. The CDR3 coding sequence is TGTGCCAACCCCGGGACTAGCCCAAATGGTTTCGAGCAGTACTTC. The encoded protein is CANPGTSPNGFEQYF.

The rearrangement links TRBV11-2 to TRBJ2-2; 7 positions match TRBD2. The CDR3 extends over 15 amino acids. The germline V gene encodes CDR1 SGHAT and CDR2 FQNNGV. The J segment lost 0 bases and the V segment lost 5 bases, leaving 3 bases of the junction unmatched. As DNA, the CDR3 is TGTGCCAGCAGCACGGGACTAACGAACACCGGGGAGCTGTTTTTT. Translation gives CASSTGLTNTGELFF.

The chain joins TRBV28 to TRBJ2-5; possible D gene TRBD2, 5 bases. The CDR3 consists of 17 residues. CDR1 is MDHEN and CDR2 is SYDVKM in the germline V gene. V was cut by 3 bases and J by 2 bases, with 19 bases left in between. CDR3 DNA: TGTGCCAGCAGTTTCATCGTTAGCGATCCTCTTCAAGAGACCCAGTACTTC. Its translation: CASSFIVSDPLQETQYF.

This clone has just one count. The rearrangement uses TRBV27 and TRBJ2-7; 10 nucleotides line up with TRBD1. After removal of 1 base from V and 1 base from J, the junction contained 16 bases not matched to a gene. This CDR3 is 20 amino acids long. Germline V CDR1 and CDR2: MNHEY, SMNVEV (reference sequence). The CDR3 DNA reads TGTGCCAGCAGTTTATACCGAGGGACAGGGGCGTCGTTCAGGTCCTACGAGCAGTACTTC. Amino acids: CASSLYRGTGASFRSYEQYF.

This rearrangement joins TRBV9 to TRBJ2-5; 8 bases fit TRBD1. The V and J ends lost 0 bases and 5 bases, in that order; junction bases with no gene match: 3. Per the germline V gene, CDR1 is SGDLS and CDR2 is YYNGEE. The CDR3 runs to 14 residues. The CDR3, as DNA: TGTGCCAGCAGCGTAGGCAGGGGGCGCGAGACCCAGTACTTC. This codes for CASSVGRGRETQYF. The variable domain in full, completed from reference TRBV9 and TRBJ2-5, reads DSGVTQTPKHLITATGQRVTLRCSPRSGDLSVYWYQQSLDQGLQFLIQYYNGEERAKGNILERFSAQQFPDLHSELNLSSLELGDSALYFCASSVGRGRETQYFGPGTRLLVL.

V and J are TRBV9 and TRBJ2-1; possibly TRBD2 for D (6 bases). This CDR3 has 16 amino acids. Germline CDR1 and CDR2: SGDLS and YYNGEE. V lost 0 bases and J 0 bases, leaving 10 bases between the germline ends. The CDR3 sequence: CASSVDGSGSYNEQFF. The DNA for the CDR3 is TGTGCCAGCAGCGTAGACGGGAGTGGCTCCTACAATGAGCAGTTCTTC. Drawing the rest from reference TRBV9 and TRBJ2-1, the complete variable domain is DSGVTQTPKHLITATGQRVTLRCSPRSGDLSVYWYQQSLDQGLQFLIQYYNGEERAKGNILERFSAQQFPDLHSELNLSSLELGDSALYFCASSVDGSGSYNEQFFGPGTRLTVL.

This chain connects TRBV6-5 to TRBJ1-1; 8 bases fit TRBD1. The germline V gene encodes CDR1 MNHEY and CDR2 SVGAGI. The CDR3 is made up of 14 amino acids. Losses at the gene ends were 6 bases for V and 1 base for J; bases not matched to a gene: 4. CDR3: CASRDRGRNTEAFF. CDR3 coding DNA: TGTGCCAGCAGAGACAGGGGCCGGAACACTGAAGCTTTCTTT.

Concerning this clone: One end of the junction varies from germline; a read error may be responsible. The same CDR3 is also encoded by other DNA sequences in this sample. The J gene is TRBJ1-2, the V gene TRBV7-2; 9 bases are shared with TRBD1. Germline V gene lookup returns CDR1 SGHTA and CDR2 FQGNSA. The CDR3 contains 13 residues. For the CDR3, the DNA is TGTGCCAGCAGCTTTCGACAGGGGGATGGCTACACCTTT. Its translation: CASSFRQGDGYTF.

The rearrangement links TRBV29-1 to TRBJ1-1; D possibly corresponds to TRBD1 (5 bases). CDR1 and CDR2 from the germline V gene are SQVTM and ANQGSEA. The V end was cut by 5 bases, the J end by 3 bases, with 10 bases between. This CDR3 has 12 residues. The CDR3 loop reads CSVWDGDTEAFF. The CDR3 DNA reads TGCAGCGTTTGGGACGGAGACACTGAAGCTTTCTTT.

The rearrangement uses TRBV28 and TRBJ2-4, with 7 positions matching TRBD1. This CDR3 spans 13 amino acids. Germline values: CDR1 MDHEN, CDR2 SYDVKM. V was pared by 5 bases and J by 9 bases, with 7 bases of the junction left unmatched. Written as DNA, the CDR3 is TGTGCCAGCAGTGCGACAGGGAATGGCATTCAGTACTTC. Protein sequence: CASSATGNGIQYF.